The present T cell receptor (beta chain) was sequenced within a study of T-cell reconstitution after alpha-beta-depleted transplantation in children. For TCRbeta, the library was prepared with unique molecular identifiers. MiXCR, applied by TCRdb to the PCR reads, yields one record per CDR3 protein. The table lists approximately 640,000 distinct CDR3 sequences, approximately 15% of them singletons. In germline, CDR1 is DFQATT, CDR2 SNEGSKA (reference sequence). The CDR3 extends over 16 amino acids. V lost 0 bases to trimming and J lost 0 bases, with 12 bases between them. Specimen: PBMCs from the stem cell graft donor, collected from the stem cell graft. V gene TRBV20-1 combines with J gene TRBJ1-5; tentatively, D is TRBD1 (5 bases). This TCR came from a human donor who donated a stem cell graft to a child with acute myeloid leukemia. The CDR3 sequence: CSARDGTDYSNQPQHF. CDR3 in DNA: TGCAGTGCTAGAGATGGGACGGACTATAGCAATCAGCCCCAGCATTTT.